These 19 T cell receptor beta chains came from one sample sequenced in a study of breast tumors, draining lymph nodes, adjacent tissues. Axillary draining lymph nodes of breast cancer patients supplied the node samples. Each CDR3 protein is one row after TCRdb ran MiXCR on the multiplex PCR reads. The sample records around 150,000 distinct CDR3 sequences, approximately 32% being singletons. The specimen sequenced was axillary lymph node tissue. The receptors come from a female donor with breast cancer. Some clones in this sample may be carry-over from other donors' samples.

This clonotype was counted at least ten times. The V call is TRBV11-2, the J call TRBJ1-4; D may be TRBD1 (5 bases). The CDR3 consists of 17 residues. CDR1 SGHAT and CDR2 FQNNGV come from the germline V gene. V was cut by 5 bases and J by 6 bases, with 22 bases left in between. Here the CDR3 reads CASSEAYGAPGDEKLFF. CDR3 DNA: TGTGCCAGCAGCGAAGCATACGGGGCTCCGGGGGATGAAAAACTGTTTTTT. The whole variable domain, remainder taken from reference TRBV11-2 and TRBJ1-4, is EAGVAQSPRYKIIEKRQSVAFWCNPISGHATLYWYQQILGQGPKLLIQFQNNGVVDDSQLPKDRFSAERLKGVDSTLKIQPAKLEDSAVYLCASSEAYGAPGDEKLFFGSGTQLSVL.

This clonotype was recorded at least ten times. The CDR3 sequence is CASRGEGSNQPQHF. The CDR3 DNA reads TGTGCCAGTAGGGGAGAGGGTAGCAATCAGCCCCAGCATTTT. The V call is TRBV19, the J call TRBJ1-5, with D unclear. CDR1 and CDR2 from the germline V gene are LNHDA and SQIVND (reference sequence). Trimming removed 6 bases at V and 0 bases at J, with 9 bases between. The CDR3 spans 14 residues.

This clonotype has a count of ten or more. V and J are TRBV6-5 and TRBJ2-2, with D possibly TRBD2 on 6 matching bases. In germline, CDR1 is MNHEY, CDR2 SVGAGI. V was shortened by 6 bases and J by 3 bases, with 11 bases between the two germline ends. The CDR3 totals 14 residues. This CDR3 is CASSPRGYTGELFF. The CDR3, as DNA: TGTGCCAGCAGCCCCCGGGGGTACACCGGGGAGCTGTTTTTT.

This clonotype was counted many times. The V call is TRBV5-8, the J call TRBJ2-5; 8 bases align to TRBD1. This CDR3 region has 15 residues. V lost 0 bases to trimming and J lost 3 bases; unmatched junction nucleotides: 4. The germline V gene has CDR1 SGHTS and CDR2 YDEGEE. The CDR3 DNA reads as TGTGCCAGCAGCTTGGGACAGGGGAATAAAGAGACCCAGTACTTC. It encodes CASSLGQGNKETQYF.

This clonotype was seen ten or more times. CDR3 in DNA: TGTGCCAGCAGCCGAGGGGACTCGGGCTCTGGAAACACCATATATTTT. Protein product: CASSRGDSGSGNTIYF. The chain has TRBV12-3 or TRBV12-4 and TRBJ1-3; D may be TRBD1 (5 bases). The V gene lost 6 bases and the J gene lost 0 bases, with 15 bases spanning the gap. This CDR3 spans 16 amino acids.

V and J are TRBV27 and TRBJ1-4, with unresolved D. Germline CDR1 is MNHEY and CDR2 is SMNVEV (reference sequence). The CDR3 is 15 amino acids. V shed 5 bases and J shed 8 bases, with 18 bases lying between them. CDR3 amino acids: CASSNRGRLWEKLFF. CDR3 coding DNA: TGTGCCAGCAGTAACCGCGGGCGTCTTTGGGAAAAACTGTTTTTT.

This clonotype showed up many times. The rearrangement uses TRBV15 and TRBJ1-3, with TRBD1 identical over 8 bases. The CDR3 is 16 residues long. V was pared by 1 base and J by 3 bases, with 5 bases of the junction left unmatched. CDR1 is LNHNV and CDR2 is YYDKDF in the germline V gene (reference sequence). The CDR3 loop is CATSRVRGTGGNTIYF. The CDR3 DNA follows: TGTGCCACCAGCAGAGTAAGGGGGACAGGTGGAAACACCATATATTTT.

In regard to this clonotype: This sequence may be a read error, since a much larger clone differs from it by one base. The rearrangement joins TRBV6-5 to TRBJ1-5; D gene uncertain. The germline V and J ends were trimmed by 5 bases and 5 bases, with 13 bases remaining between them. Germline CDR1 is MNHEY and CDR2 is SVGAGI. The CDR3 has 14 residues. The CDR3 reads CASSERSLDQPQHF. CDR3 DNA: TGTGCCAGCAGTGAAAGGTCACTGGATCAGCCCCAGCATTTT.

This clonotype has a count of ten or more. V usage is TRBV30 and J usage is TRBJ1-6, with D tentatively TRBD1 (5 bases). Germline V CDR1 and CDR2: GTSNPN, SVGIG (reference sequence). Trimming took 5 bases from V and 8 from J, leaving 10 bases between them. This CDR3 region has 12 residues. This CDR3 reads CAWERDDSPLHF. The CDR3 DNA reads TGTGCCTGGGAGAGGGACGATTCACCCCTCCACTTT.

Concerning this clonotype itself: A much larger clone is a single base away; this may be a read error. The V gene is TRBV18, the J gene TRBJ1-4, with 9 bases matching TRBD1. The CDR3 is 15 residues long. Germline CDR1 is KGHSH and CDR2 is LQKENI. The DNA for the CDR3 is TGTGCCAGCTCACCCCCGGGACAGGGAGATGAAAAACTGCTTTTT. Translation gives CASSPPGQGDEKLLF. Variable domain in full (rest from reference TRBV18 and TRBJ1-4): NAGVMQNPRHLVRRRGQEARLRCSPMKGHSHVYWYRQLPEEGLKFMVYLQKENIIDESGMPKERFSAEFPKEGPSILRIQQVVRGDSAAYFCASSPPGQGDEKLLFGSGTQLSVL.

J is TRBJ2-5 and V is TRBV7-9; TRBD2 matches at 11 bases. CDR1 is SEHNR, CDR2 FQNEAQ, per germline (reference sequence). The CDR3 is made up of 15 amino acids. V shed 1 base, J shed 5 bases, and the junction held 3 bases outside the gene matches. The DNA for the CDR3 is TGTGCCAGCAGCTTAGTAGCGGGGGGGATTGAGACCCAGTACTTC. Amino acid sequence: CASSLVAGGIETQYF.

This clonotype was observed many times. J is TRBJ2-1 and V is TRBV25-1, with D perhaps matching TRBD1 (5 bases). The CDR3 has 13 residues. V gave up 1 base and J gave up 9 bases, with 10 bases separating them. The V gene's germline CDR1 is MGHDK and CDR2 SYGVNS. Here the CDR3 reads CASSESFQGEQFF. The CDR3 DNA reads TGTGCCAGCAGTGAATCCTTTCAGGGTGAGCAGTTCTTC. Full variable domain (outside the CDR3, taken from reference TRBV25-1 and TRBJ2-1): EADIYQTPRYLVIGTGKKITLECSQTMGHDKMYWYQQDPGMELHLIHYSYGVNSTEKGDLSSESTVSRIRTEHFPLTLESARPSHTSQYLCASSESFQGEQFFGPGTRLTVL.

This clonotype was seen repeatedly, ten times or more. The J gene is TRBJ2-3, the V gene TRBV2; 7 bases align to TRBD2. Germline CDR1 SNHLY, CDR2 FYNNEI. This CDR3 is 15 amino acids long. V was clipped by 1 base and J by 3 bases; unmatched bases: 4. The CDR3 reads CASSEGGGKTDTQYF. The CDR3 DNA reads as TGTGCCAGCAGTGAAGGCGGGGGTAAGACAGATACGCAGTATTTT.

This clonotype was detected ten times or more. CDR3 DNA sequence: TGTGCCAGCGGTCAGCGGGGGGCAATAATCACAGATACGCAGTATTTT. Residues: CASGQRGAIITDTQYF. The chain joins TRBV11-2 to TRBJ2-3, with TRBD2 identical over 9 bases. This CDR3 is 16 amino acids long. Losses at the gene ends were 8 bases for V and 2 bases for J; bases not matched to a gene: 11. The germline V gene has CDR1 SGHAT and CDR2 FQNNGV.

The chain recombines TRBV24-1 with TRBJ1-4, with 8 bases that match TRBD1. CDR1 and CDR2 from the germline V gene are KGHDR and SFDVKD. V shed 9 bases, J shed 8 bases, and the junction held 1 base outside the gene matches. CDR3 length: 11 residues. Here the CDR3 reads CATGQGEKLFF. CDR3 bases: TGTGCCACCGGACAGGGAGAAAAACTGTTTTTT.

This clonotype came up many times. Its ends do not fully match the called genes, so a read error is possible. The chain has TRBV6-6 and TRBJ1-6, with TRBD1 matching 7 bases. Germline V lookup: CDR1 MNHNY, CDR2 SVGAGI (reference sequence). CDR3 length: 17 residues. The CDR3 DNA follows: TGTGCCAGCAGTCACTCGGGGCAGGGGGTTTATAATTCACCCCTCCACTTT. Its protein is CASSHSGQGVYNSPLHF.

The rearrangement uses TRBV7-7 and TRBJ2-5; TRBD2 might be the D (6 bases). V was pared by 1 base and J by 1 base, with 7 bases between. This CDR3 has 14 amino acids. In germline, CDR1 is SSHAT, CDR2 FNYEAQ (reference sequence). CDR3 loop: CASSLGGAQETQYF. CDR3 bases: TGTGCCAGCAGCTTAGGCGGGGCCCAAGAGACCCAGTACTTC.

The chain is built from TRBV5-1 and TRBJ2-7; 7 bases are a match to TRBD1. V gave up 4 bases and J gave up 2 bases; unmatched junction bases: 6. The germline CDR1 and CDR2 sequences are SGHRS and YFSETQ. This CDR3 spans 14 amino acids. The CDR3 DNA is TGCGCCAGCAGCCCCCCCGGGACAGCCTACGAGCAGTACGTC. Translation gives CASSPPGTAYEQYV.

On this clonotype: This may come from a read error, since a much larger clone is one base off. The J gene is TRBJ2-1, the V gene TRBV6-1, with 10 nucleotides matching TRBD2. The germline V gene has CDR1 MNHNS and CDR2 SASEGT. Germline trimming cut 5 bases from V and 8 bases from J; bases unmatched to any gene: 9. The CDR3 extends over 15 amino acids. The CDR3 DNA reads as TGTGCCAGCAGTCAGCAAACTAGCGGGGCCGATGAGCAGTTCTTC. Translated: CASSQQTSGADEQFF.